This entry lists 18 T cell receptor beta chains sequenced from one sample in a study of early T cells in non-severe SARS-CoV-2 infection. TCRdb re-analysed the 5' RACE reads in MiXCR, keeping a single row per CDR3 protein. The profile shows 56,000 or so distinct CDR3 sequences, over 13% of them singletons. The sequencing here drew on whole blood, taken at baseline. The receptors derive from an adult who was a healthcare worker with PCR-confirmed SARS-CoV-2 infection or an uninfected control (not recorded which).

The V and J genes are TRBV6-2 or TRBV6-3 and TRBJ2-1, with 7 nucleotides matching TRBD2. This CDR3 spans 16 amino acids. The ends lost 6 bases at V and 9 bases at J; junction bases unmatched: 17. Germline loops: CDR1 MNHEY, CDR2 SVGEGT. CDR3 in DNA: TGTGCCAGCAGCCAGCCTGCACGGGACTATGCCCTTGAGCAGTTCTTC. It codes for CASSQPARDYALEQFF.

This clonotype occurred many times. This sequence joins TRBV20-1 and TRBJ2-1, with D uncertain. V lost 2 bases and J lost 7, with 9 bases in between. The germline gives CDR1 DFQATT, CDR2 SNEGSKA (reference sequence). This CDR3 comprises 12 residues. The CDR3 DNA is TGCAGTGCTAGATGGAGTCTAAATGAGCAGTTCTTC. Translating it yields CSARWSLNEQFF.

The chain is built from TRBV2 and TRBJ2-7; TRBD1 aligns across 11 bases. The CDR3 has 14 residues. Germline CDR1 is SNHLY and CDR2 is FYNNEI. V lost 5 bases to trimming and J lost 4 bases; unmatched junction nucleotides: 4. The CDR3 is CASSRGQGAYEQYF. CDR3 DNA: TGTGCCAGCAGTCGAGGACAGGGGGCTTACGAGCAGTACTTC.

In its sample, this clonotype was seen a few times. The chain uses TRBV13 and TRBJ2-2; 8 nucleotides line up with TRBD2. Germline V gene data show CDR1 as PRHDT and CDR2 as FYEKMQ (reference sequence). V shed 6 bases and J 6 bases; nucleotides not matched to a gene: 6. This CDR3 region has 14 residues. The CDR3 coding sequence is TGTGCCAGCAGTGCGGGACTAGAGGCCGGGGAGCTGTTTTTT. Translating it yields CASSAGLEAGELFF.

The rearrangement uses TRBV20-1 and TRBJ2-1; no definite D call. The ends were cut back, 3 bases at V and 6 bases at J, with 15 bases in the middle. This CDR3 spans 14 amino acids. CDR1 DFQATT and CDR2 SNEGSKA come from the germline V gene (reference sequence). The CDR3 sequence: CSASLGPDFNEQFF. CDR3 DNA: TGCAGTGCTAGTCTAGGTCCGGATTTCAATGAGCAGTTCTTC.

This clonotype was seen more than once but under ten times. The chain recombines TRBV20-1 with TRBJ2-3; TRBD2 matches at 8 bases. This CDR3 comprises 15 residues. Germline values: CDR1 DFQATT, CDR2 SNEGSKA (reference sequence). The V gene end was trimmed by 3 bases and the J gene end by 2 bases; junction bases not matched to a gene: 7. The CDR3 DNA reads TGCAGTGCTAGGGGCCAAGCGGGGGCCACAGATACGCAGTATTTT. Encoded protein: CSARGQAGATDTQYF.

In its sample, this clonotype was seen a few times. The V and J genes are TRBV5-1 and TRBJ1-1; possible D gene TRBD1, 6 bases. Germline CDR1 is SGHRS and CDR2 is YFSETQ. Trimming stripped 2 bases from V and 4 bases from J, with 15 bases between. The length of the CDR3 is 15 residues. In DNA, the CDR3 is TGCGCCAGCAGCTTAGCCGGGGGCCCGGGCACTGAAGCTTTCTTT. As protein: CASSLAGGPGTEAFF.

This clonotype has only a few counts. This chain uses TRBV29-1 with TRBJ1-1; 7 bases line up with TRBD1. V gave up 4 bases and J gave up 3 bases; unmatched junction bases: 5. CDR3 length: 13 amino acids. Per the germline V gene, CDR1 is SQVTM and CDR2 is ANQGSEA. CDR3 in amino acids: CSVAHTGDTEAFF. The CDR3, as DNA: TGCAGCGTTGCTCACACAGGGGACACTGAAGCTTTCTTT.

This clonotype was counted a few times. For the CDR3, the DNA is TGTGCCAGCAGCTTAATGGGTACTACGCAGTATTTT. Encoded protein: CASSLMGTTQYF. The rearrangement links TRBV7-6 to TRBJ2-3; D unclear. The CDR3 loop spans 12 amino acids. Germline V gives CDR1 SGHVS, CDR2 FNYEAQ. V shed 2 bases and J shed 8 bases, with 8 bases lying between them.

CDR3 loop: CASSPGTSRETQYF. The CDR3 region has the DNA TGTGCCAGCAGCCCCGGGACTAGCAGGGAGACCCAGTACTTC. This chain connects TRBV11-2 to TRBJ2-5, with TRBD2 identical over 9 bases. After removal of 5 bases from V and 5 bases from J, the junction contained 6 bases not matched to a gene. Looked up from germline, CDR1 is SGHAT and CDR2 is FQNNGV. This CDR3 comprises 14 residues.

This clonotype was seen a handful of times. The chain employs TRBV10-2 and TRBJ1-4; D uncertain. V lost 5 bases and J lost 8, with 15 bases in between. The germline V gene has CDR1 WSHSY and CDR2 SAAADI. This CDR3 has 14 residues. The CDR3 region has the DNA TGCGCCAGCAGTAGTAGGACCGGTCGAGAAAAACTGTTTTTT. Protein product: CASSSRTGREKLFF.

Comment on this clonotype: Given a much more abundant clone one base away, this may be a read error. V and J are TRBV2 and TRBJ2-5; D uncertain. Germline CDR1 reads SNHLY; CDR2 reads FYNNEI. This CDR3 is built from 14 residues. The germline V and J ends were trimmed by 4 bases and 7 bases, with 16 bases remaining between them. Here the CDR3 reads CASSAFRREGTQYF. The DNA of the CDR3 is TGTGCCAGCAGTGCCTTTCGTAGGGAAGGGACCCAGTACTTC.

A few counts support this clonotype. This chain links TRBV5-1 with TRBJ2-2, with 8 bases matching TRBD1. Trimming at V came to 3 bases and at J to 5 bases, leaving 6 bases not matched to a gene. CDR3 length: 15 residues. CDR1 is SGHRS, CDR2 YFSETQ, per germline. This CDR3 is CASSSGQVITGELFF. The CDR3 nucleotides read TGCGCCAGCAGCTCGGGACAGGTGATAACCGGGGAGCTGTTTTTT.

The V call is TRBV28, the J call TRBJ2-3; TRBD2 agrees at 12 bases. CDR3 length: 15 amino acids. Germline CDR1 and CDR2: MDHEN and SYDVKM. J lost 6 bases, V lost 5 bases, and 6 bases had no gene match. The CDR3 bases are TGTGCCAGCAGTCCCCCTAGCGGGGGGGTGGATACGCAGTATTTT. Protein: CASSPPSGGVDTQYF.

Ten or more counts support this clonotype. This chain links TRBV12-3 or TRBV12-4 with TRBJ2-1; D ambiguous. Trimming took 3 bases from V and 0 from J, leaving 15 bases between them. This CDR3 region has 17 residues. CDR3: CASSLYWVSSSYNEQFF. In DNA form, the CDR3 reads TGTGCCAGCAGTTTGTATTGGGTCTCGAGCTCCTACAATGAGCAGTTCTTC.

This clonotype occurred a few times. The chain has TRBV27 and TRBJ2-7; 7 positions match TRBD2. The CDR3 is 17 residues long. Per germline, CDR1 MNHEY and CDR2 SMNVEV (reference sequence). The ends lost 0 bases at V and 2 bases at J; junction bases unmatched: 10. The DNA of the CDR3 is TGTGCCAGCAGTTTATCGTATCCAGCGGGGTTTCCCTACGAGCAGTACTTC. It encodes CASSLSYPAGFPYEQYF.

This clonotype was seen at least ten times. The chain has TRBV11-2 and TRBJ2-7; 7 nucleotides line up with TRBD2. The CDR3 has 15 residues. The germline CDR1 and CDR2 sequences are SGHAT and FQNNGV. Trimming at V came to 1 base and at J to 4 bases, leaving 7 bases not matched to a gene. The CDR3 nucleotides are TGTGCCAGCAGCTTAGTGGCGGGAGATTTGTACGAGCAGTACTTC. It codes for CASSLVAGDLYEQYF. The full variable domain, with the rest looked up from reference TRBV11-2 and TRBJ2-7, is EAGVAQSPRYKIIEKRQSVAFWCNPISGHATLYWYQQILGQGPKLLIQFQNNGVVDDSQLPKDRFSAERLKGVDSTLKIQPAKLEDSAVYLCASSLVAGDLYEQYFGPGTRLTVT.

J is TRBJ1-5 and V is TRBV6-4; the D gene is possibly TRBD1 (5 bases). Germline lookup yields CDR1 MRHNA and CDR2 SNTAGT. The CDR3 totals 14 residues. V lost 7 bases and J lost 5, with 15 bases in between. The CDR3 DNA is TGTGCCAGCAATGATCCAGGGTCTCATCAGCCCCAGCATTTT. This gives the protein CASNDPGSHQPQHF.